Listed here is a single T cell receptor (beta chain). Its antigen is undetermined. This record comes from a study of cytomegalovirus exposure and HLA in healthy donors. Overall study: The Caucasian-associated ancestry cluster held roughly 84% of 398 genotyped donors. Whole-study findings and limits: A later analysis showed that HLA-associated TCR beta chains had undergone more clonal expansion than equally common others. As a later analysis showed, a missense DCLRE1C variant was linked to trimming of TCR beta V- and J-genes.

Researchers ran the PCR with 60 Vbeta and 13 Jbeta primers. TCRdb keeps only in-frame clones here, not all; method: immunoSEQ multiplex PCR. Of approximately 110,000 clones in the sample, 65% were seen once. The source is a man aged 25-40 years in good health and CMV-seropositive. Source material: PBMCs.

Here the CDR3 reads CASSLSGDQPQHF. DNA of the CDR3: TGTGCCAGCAGTCTGTCGGGTGATCAGCCCCAGCATTTT. J is TRBJ1-5 and V is TRBV2; no clear D gene. The CDR3 sequence is 13 residues long. V was clipped by 5 bases and J by 5 bases, with 10 bases between them. Germline loops: CDR1 SNHLY, CDR2 FYNNEI.